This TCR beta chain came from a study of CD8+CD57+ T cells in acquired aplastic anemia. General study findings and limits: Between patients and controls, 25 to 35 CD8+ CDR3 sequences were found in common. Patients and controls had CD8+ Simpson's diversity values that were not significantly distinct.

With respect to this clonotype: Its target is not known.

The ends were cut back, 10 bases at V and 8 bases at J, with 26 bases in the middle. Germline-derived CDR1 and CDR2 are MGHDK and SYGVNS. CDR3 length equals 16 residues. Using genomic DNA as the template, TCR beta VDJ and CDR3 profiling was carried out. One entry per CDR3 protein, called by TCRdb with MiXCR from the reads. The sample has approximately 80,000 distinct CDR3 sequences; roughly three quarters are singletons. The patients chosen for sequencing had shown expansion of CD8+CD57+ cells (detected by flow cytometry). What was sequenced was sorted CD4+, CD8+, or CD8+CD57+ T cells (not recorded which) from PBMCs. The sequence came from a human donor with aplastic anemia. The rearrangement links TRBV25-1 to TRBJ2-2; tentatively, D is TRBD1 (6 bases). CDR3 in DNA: TGTGCCATCCCAGGTTACAGGGTTTCGGATTGGGGGGAGCTGTTTTTT. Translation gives CAIPGYRVSDWGELFF. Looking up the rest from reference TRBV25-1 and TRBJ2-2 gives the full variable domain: EADIYQTPRYLVIGTGKKITLECSQTMGHDKMYWYQQDPGMELHLIHYSYGVNSTEKGDLSSESTVSRIRTEHFPLTLESARPSHTSQYLCAIPGYRVSDWGELFFGEGSRLTVL.